This TCR beta chain originates from a study of blood T cells in healthy people across ages. Background on the study: Template switching recovered approximately one barcoded beta molecule for every two T cells.

A J-beta primer mix and a sample-barcoded 5' primer were used in a second PCR of about 7 to 12 cycles. One entry per CDR3 protein results from TCRdb running MiXCR on the 5' RACE reads. The sample shows over 700,000 distinct CDR3 sequences, roughly 25% of them seen only once. These data were also filed under a second study, of T cells of mothers and their children. That paper notes: Over five children, together with their three healthy Caucasian mothers, made up the donors. In the second PCR, M1S primer introduced barcodes and 2-4 random bases.

The sample consisted of blood. This clonotype originated in a boy younger than 18 in good health.

The CDR3 loop is CASSDSTHSGANVLTF. In DNA form, the CDR3 reads TGTGCCAGCAGCGACAGCACCCACTCTGGGGCCAACGTCCTGACTTTC. The chain employs TRBV7-9 and TRBJ2-6; D may be TRBD1 (5 bases). V shed 5 bases and J shed 0 bases, with 11 bases lying between them. The V gene's germline CDR1 is SEHNR and CDR2 FQNEAQ (reference sequence). This CDR3 has 16 residues.